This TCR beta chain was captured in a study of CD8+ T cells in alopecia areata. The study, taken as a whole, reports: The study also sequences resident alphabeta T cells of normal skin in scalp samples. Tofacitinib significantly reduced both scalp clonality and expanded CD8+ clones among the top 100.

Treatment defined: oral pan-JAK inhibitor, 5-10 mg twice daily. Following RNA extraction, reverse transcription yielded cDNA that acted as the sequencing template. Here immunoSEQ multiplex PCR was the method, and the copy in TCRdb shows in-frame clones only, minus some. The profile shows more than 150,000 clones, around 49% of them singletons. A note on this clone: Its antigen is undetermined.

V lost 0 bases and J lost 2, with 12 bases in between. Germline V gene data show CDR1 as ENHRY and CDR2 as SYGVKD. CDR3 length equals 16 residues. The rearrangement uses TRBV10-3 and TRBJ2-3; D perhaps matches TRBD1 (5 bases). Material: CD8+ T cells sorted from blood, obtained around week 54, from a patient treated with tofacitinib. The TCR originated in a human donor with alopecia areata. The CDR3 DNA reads TGTGCCATCAGTGAGTCGGGCAGGGCTGACACAGATACGCAGTATTTT. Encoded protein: CAISESGRADTDTQYF.